The 12 T cell receptor beta chains below come from one sample, sequenced in a study of T cell responses to AZD1222 COVID-19 vaccine. TCRdb's table, derived via immunoSEQ multiplex PCR, lists solely in-frame clones and lacks some. There are 88,000 or so clones in the sample; roughly 89% occur only once, and approximately 5% lies in the top ten. The sample in question was peripheral blood, obtained 28 days after the second AZD1222 dose. The receptors shown here come from an adult who received the AZD1222 COVID-19 vaccine.

The chain joins TRBV29-1 to TRBJ2-3; D uncertain. V dropped 4 bases and J dropped 2 bases, with 4 bases sitting between them. In germline, CDR1 is SQVTM, CDR2 ANQGSEA. This CDR3 comprises 11 residues. The CDR3 DNA sequence: TGCAGCGTTGCAATCACAGATACGCAGTATTTT. Translated, it gives CSVAITDTQYF.

This CDR3 reads CASNPSDTNYGYTF. Written as DNA, the CDR3 is TGTGCCAGTAACCCGAGCGACACTAACTATGGCTACACCTTC. The chain employs TRBV19 and TRBJ1-2; D is unresolved. CDR3 length equals 14 residues. Germline CDR1 is LNHDA and CDR2 is SQIVND (reference sequence). V was trimmed by 7 bases and J by 0 bases, leaving 12 bases between them.

The V and J genes are TRBV7-3 and TRBJ1-2; 8 bases match TRBD1. Germline V gene data show CDR1 as SGHTA and CDR2 as FQGTGA. Losses at the gene ends were 5 bases for V and 8 bases for J; bases not matched to a gene: 7. CDR3 length: 13 residues. The CDR3 here is CASSRTGIYGYTF. The DNA of the CDR3 is TGTGCCAGCAGCCGGACAGGGATCTACGGCTACACCTTC.

A remark on this clone: This CDR3 is also generated by other DNA sequences in the sample. The chain is built from TRBV14 and TRBJ1-5, with no clear D. The CDR3 has 13 residues. V lost 1 base and J lost 3, with 4 bases in between. Germline loops: CDR1 SGHDN, CDR2 FVKESK. This CDR3 is CASSQGPNQPQHF. For the CDR3, the DNA is TGTGCCAGCAGCCAAGGTCCCAATCAGCCCCAGCATTTT.

The chain joins TRBV7-8 to TRBJ2-1, with D possibly being TRBD2 (5 bases). Per germline, CDR1 SGHVS and CDR2 FQNEAQ. With 5 bases removed from V and 1 base from J, the gap between germline ends came to 12 bases. CDR3 size: 15 residues. The CDR3 DNA reads TGTGCCAGCAGCCATAGCGAGGGTTCCTACAATGAGCAGTTCTTC. It codes for CASSHSEGSYNEQFF.

This clone was recorded once. The rearrangement uses TRBV7-8 and TRBJ2-5, with 9 positions matching TRBD2. The CDR3 has 13 amino acids. With 4 bases clipped from V and 4 bases from J, the junction kept 1 base outside the gene matches. Germline CDR1 and CDR2: SGHVS and FQNEAQ. For the CDR3, the DNA is TGTGCCAGCAGCTCGGGACTAGCAGAGACCCAGTACTTC. It codes for CASSSGLAETQYF.

This chain joins TRBV9 and TRBJ2-7; D possibly uses TRBD1 or TRBD2 (5 bases each). Germline V gives CDR1 SGDLS, CDR2 YYNGEE. V lost 4 bases and J lost 4, with 12 bases in between. The CDR3 contains 13 residues. The CDR3 reads CASSPTGQYEQYF. The CDR3 coding sequence is TGTGCCAGCAGCCCCACGGGGCAGTACGAGCAGTACTTC. Full variable domain (missing parts from reference TRBV9 and TRBJ2-7): DSGVTQTPKHLITATGQRVTLRCSPRSGDLSVYWYQQSLDQGLQFLIQYYNGEERAKGNILERFSAQQFPDLHSELNLSSLELGDSALYFCASSPTGQYEQYFGPGTRLTVT.

The chain recombines TRBV3-1 (or the pseudogene TRBV3-2) with TRBJ1-3; 8 bases align to TRBD1. CDR3 size: 14 residues. Germline V gene sequence: CDR1 LGHDT, CDR2 YNNKEL (reference sequence). With V trimmed by 7 bases and J by 3 bases, 5 bases remained unmatched. The CDR3 is CASTRGRGGNTIYF. DNA of the CDR3: TGTGCCAGCACCAGGGGGCGCGGTGGAAACACCATATATTTT.

The J gene is TRBJ1-5, the V gene TRBV6-5, with a possible D match to TRBD1 (5 bases). V lost 6 bases, J lost 0 bases, and 12 bases lay in between. The CDR3 is 15 residues long. Germline V gene lookup returns CDR1 MNHEY and CDR2 SVGAGI. The CDR3 loop is CASSTGHYSNQPQHF. CDR3 sequence (DNA): TGTGCCAGCAGCACCGGACACTATAGCAATCAGCCCCAGCATTTT.

This rearrangement joins TRBV18 to TRBJ2-1; 7 nucleotides align to TRBD2. With 3 bases clipped from V and 10 bases from J, the junction kept 12 bases outside the gene matches. Germline V CDR1 and CDR2: KGHSH, LQKENI. This CDR3 spans 15 amino acids. The DNA for the CDR3 is TGTGCCAGCTCACCGAATCTGAGCGGGGACGGAGAGCAGTTCTTC. Its protein is CASSPNLSGDGEQFF.

The chain couples TRBV2 to TRBJ1-3; D not certain. The length of the CDR3 is 16 residues. Trimming removed 1 base at V and 0 bases at J, with 10 bases between. Looked up from germline, CDR1 is SNHLY and CDR2 is FYNNEI. CDR3 residues: CASSEGQMISGNTIYF. CDR3 DNA sequence: TGTGCCAGCAGTGAAGGGCAGATGATCTCTGGAAACACCATATATTTT.

The J gene is TRBJ2-7, the V gene TRBV9; 8 positions agree with TRBD1. CDR1 and CDR2 (germline): SGDLS, YYNGEE. Trimming took 4 bases from V and 2 from J; bases not matched to a gene: 5. The CDR3 loop spans 14 amino acids. CDR3 residues: CASSFGQGPYEQYF. The CDR3 DNA sequence: TGTGCCAGCAGCTTCGGACAGGGCCCCTACGAGCAGTACTTC.